This entry features one TCR beta chain sequence. These data are taken from a study of control samples from healthy donors and cancer patients. TCRdb keeps only in-frame clones here, not all; method: immunoSEQ multiplex PCR. Among 400,000 to 500,000 clones listed, 80% to 95% were seen once. The CDR3 runs to 16 residues. Trimming cost V 4 bases and J 2 bases; bases outside gene matches: 9. Germline CDR1 is MNHEY and CDR2 is SVGAGI. The sample consisted of PBMCs. The receptor's source is a middle-aged man with head and neck cancer. The chain is built from TRBV6-5 and TRBJ2-5; TRBD2 matches 8 bases. The CDR3 DNA is TGTGCCAGCAGTTCCCTACTAGCGGTTAAACAAGAGACCCAGTACTTC. It translates to CASSSLLAVKQETQYF.